The next 8 T cell receptor beta chains were all read from a single sample in a study of T cells in women clearing cervical HPV infection. Assay used: immunoSEQ multiplex PCR; TCRdb lists only in-frame clones, some missing. The table counts under 20,000 clones; approximately 3.5% lies in the top ten. Sequencing was carried out using blood buffy coat. These receptors were obtained from a woman between 18 and 69 years old with a cervical HPV16 infection that either progressed to CIN3+ or cleared (not recorded which).

To note about this clone: Sequencing ends 3 residues short of the CDR3 end; the germline J gene provides the rest. V gene TRBV20-1 combines with J gene TRBJ2-5; the match to TRBD2 covers 11 bases. Germline V gene data show CDR1 as DFQATT and CDR2 as SNEGSKA (reference sequence). The ends lost 5 bases at V and 5 bases at J; junction bases unmatched: 13. CDR3 size: 16 residues. The sequenced CDR3 bases are TGCAGTGCTGGTGGGACTAGCGGTAAAGGAAGGGAGACC. The encoded protein is CSAGGTSGKGRET. The complete CDR3 sequence is CSAGGTSGKGRETQYF.

The CDR3 spells CSARAPSQDSYEQYF. The covered CDR3 bases are TGCAGTGCTAGAGCCCCCTCTCAGGACTCCTACGAG. The gene calls are TRBV20-1 and TRBJ2-7; D uncertain. The read terminates 3 residues before the CDR3 end, so the remaining end is supplied by the germline J gene. Trimming took 1 base from V and 0 from J, leaving 13 bases between them. The CDR3 runs to 15 residues. CDR1 is DFQATT and CDR2 is SNEGSKA in the germline V gene (reference sequence).

The sequenced CDR3 bases are TGCAGTGCTAGTCCGCGGACTAGCATGTCTTATGAG. Amino acids: CSASPRTSMSYE. The full CDR3 reads CSASPRTSMSYEQFF. The gene calls are TRBV20-1 and TRBJ2-1; 8 positions match TRBD2. The CDR3 is cut off 3 residues early in the read; its end comes from the germline J gene. V shed 3 bases and J 8 bases; nucleotides not matched to a gene: 12. CDR1 and CDR2 (germline): DFQATT, SNEGSKA (reference sequence). The CDR3 length is 15 residues.

About this clone itself: The read is 3 residues too short to cover the CDR3 end, so that end is filled in from the germline J gene. The chain couples TRBV29-1 to TRBJ2-5; possibly TRBD1 for D (6 bases). Trimming removed 2 bases at V and 5 bases at J, with 15 bases between. The germline gives CDR1 SQVTM, CDR2 ANQGSEA. The CDR3 contains 14 residues. The part of the CDR3 DNA that was read is TGCAGCGTTGAAAGGGGGAATATAGGGGAGACC. Translation: CSVERGNIGET. The whole CDR3 reads CSVERGNIGETQYF.

To note about this clone: The read ends 3 residues shy of where the CDR3 ends; the end is completed using the germline J gene. This rearrangement joins TRBV10-3 to TRBJ1-6; D gene unclear. In germline, CDR1 is ENHRY, CDR2 SYGVKD. The CDR3 runs to 16 residues. Trimming left V 4 bases short and J 7 bases short, with 17 bases between. Partial CDR3 DNA: TGTGCCATCAGTGCCTCCGAACAGAACGTGAATTCACCC. Amino acid sequence: CAISASEQNVNSP. The whole CDR3 protein is CAISASEQNVNSPLHF.

Remarks on this clone: Sequencing ends 3 residues short of the CDR3 end; the germline J gene provides the rest. The chain uses TRBV19 and TRBJ1-1; TRBD1 matches at 8 bases. The germline V gene encodes CDR1 LNHDA and CDR2 SQIVND (reference sequence). With V trimmed by 8 bases and J by 3 bases, 17 bases remained unmatched. The CDR3 spans 17 residues. The CDR3 protein is CASSERGQGVGYTEAFF. The CDR3 DNA, read in part, is TGTGCCAGTTCCGAACGCGGACAGGGAGTGGGGTACACTGAA.

As for this clone: The read is 3 residues too short to cover the CDR3 end, so that end is filled in from the germline J gene. This rearrangement joins TRBV2 to TRBJ1-1; D not certain. V lost 4 bases to trimming and J lost 2 bases, with 8 bases between them. The CDR3 extends over 13 amino acids. Germline values: CDR1 SNHLY, CDR2 FYNNEI. The CDR3 is CASSGSDNTEAFF. CDR3 DNA, as far as it was read: TGTGCCAGCAGTGGGTCAGATAACACTGAA.

With respect to this clone: The CDR3 end lies 3 residues beyond the end of the read and is filled in from the germline J gene. The V call is TRBV5-6, the J call TRBJ2-2; D is undetermined. Trimming took off 1 base at V and 2 bases at J, with 9 bases between the two ends. This CDR3 has 15 residues. Germline CDR1 SGHDT, CDR2 YYEEEE. CDR3 DNA, as far as it was read: TGTGCCAGCAGCTTGAACTCCTATAACACCGGGGAG. Its translation is CASSLNSYNTGE. The whole CDR3 protein is CASSLNSYNTGELFF.